A selection of T cell receptor beta chains follows, all from one sample in a study of T cell responses to AZD1222 COVID-19 vaccine. Sequencing was performed with immunoSEQ multiplex PCR; in TCRdb, only in-frame clones are kept and a portion is missing. This table has about 150,000 clones, approximately 95% appearing once. Specimen: peripheral blood, collected 28 days after the second AZD1222 dose. The source is an adult who received the AZD1222 COVID-19 vaccine. Both conserved end residues are part of each CDR3. The D gene is left open where the match is weak. Only some rows state a clone size, as once, few, many or a class for expanded clones.

D gene	clone size	V gene	J gene	CDR3 DNA	CDR3 protein
NA	NA	TRBV3-1/TRBV3-2	TRBJ2-7	TGTGCCAGCAGCAAAGAGGGGAGCTCCTACGAGCAGTACTTC	CASSKEGSSYEQYF
TRBD2	NA	TRBV2	TRBJ2-1	TGTGCCAGCAGATTTAAACGGGGGGTAGACAATGAGCAGTTCTTC	CASRFKRGVDNEQFF
TRBD2	NA	TRBV15	TRBJ2-1	TGTGCCACCAGCGAGCCGGGGGGCTCCTACAATGAGCAGTTCTTC	CATSEPGGSYNEQFF
TRBD1	NA	TRBV5-4	TRBJ1-1	TGTGCCAGCAGCACAGGACAGGGGGAAACTGAAGCTTTCTTT	CASSTGQGETEAFF
NA	NA	TRBV4-1	TRBJ1-2	TGCGCCAGCAGCCAGAACACAGGGTATGGCTACACCTTC	CASSQNTGYGYTF
NA	once	TRBV27	TRBJ1-3	TGTGCCAGCAGTGAGGCAGCCCTCTCTGGAAACACCATATATTTT	CASSEAALSGNTIYF
TRBD1	NA	TRBV27	TRBJ1-4	TGTGCCAGCAGTTCTCAGGGGGGAGAAAAACTGTTTTTT	CASSSQGGEKLFF
TRBD1	NA	TRBV7-2	TRBJ1-1	TGTGCCAGCAGCCCCGACGGGACAGGGCGGGCTGGAGCTTTCTTT	CASSPDGTGRAGAFF
TRBD1	NA	TRBV5-8	TRBJ2-6	TGTGCCAGCAGCTTGGGCCGGGACAGCCAGTCTGGGGCCAACGTCCTGACTTTC	CASSLGRDSQSGANVLTF
NA	NA	TRBV24-1	TRBJ2-3	TGTGCCACCAGTGGGGGGGGCGTGAGCACAGATACGCAGTATTTT	CATSGGGVSTDTQYF
TRBD1	NA	TRBV11-3	TRBJ2-1	TGTGCCAGCAGCCCCTCGGGACAGAACAATGAGCAGTTCTTC	CASSPSGQNNEQFF
NA	NA	TRBV7-3	TRBJ1-1	TGTGCCAGCAGCTTATCCGGGGTGAACACTGAAGCTTTCTTT	CASSLSGVNTEAFF
TRBD2	NA	TRBV7-9	TRBJ2-2	TGTGCCAGCAGCTCAACGGGACTAGCGGGGGCAGTGAACACCGGGGAGCTGTTTTTT	CASSSTGLAGAVNTGELFF
NA	NA	TRBV4-2	TRBJ1-5	TGTGCCAGCAGCCAAGACAATTTTTATAGCAATCAGCCCCAGCATTTT	CASSQDNFYSNQPQHF